A selection of T cell receptor beta chains follows, all from one sample in a study of technical replicates of blood from a handful of donors. The method was immunoSEQ multiplex PCR; TCRdb's version includes in-frame clones alone and lacks a portion of them. The sample carries about 75,000 clones, 95% to 98% recorded once. The sample taken for sequencing was T cells isolated from PBMCs. These receptor sequences come from a human donor in good health. Both conserved end residues are part of each CDR3. Each record gives: CDR3 DNA, CDR3 protein, D gene, J gene, clone size, V gene. D genes are given only for firm matches. The size of a clone is reported for some rows only, either as once, few or many, or as a class for expanded clones.

CDR3nt: TGTGCCAGCAGCTTAGCCGGGAGCTATGGCTACACCTTC
CDR3aa: CASSLAGSYGYTF
d_gene: -
j_gene: TRBJ1-2
abundance: -
v_gene: TRBV7-8

CDR3nt: TGTGCCAGCAGTGTACCCGGGACAGTTAATAGCAATCAGCCCCAGCATTTT
CDR3aa: CASSVPGTVNSNQPQHF
d_gene: TRBD1
j_gene: TRBJ1-5
abundance: -
v_gene: TRBV2

CDR3nt: TGTGCCAGCAGTTTAACCGGCCCGGGACAGCTCTATGGCTACACCTTC
CDR3aa: CASSLTGPGQLYGYTF
d_gene: TRBD1
j_gene: TRBJ1-2
abundance: -
v_gene: TRBV27

CDR3nt: TGTGCCAGCAGCTTAGTTATGACAGGGGGCGAGCAGTACTTC
CDR3aa: CASSLVMTGGEQYF
d_gene: TRBD1
j_gene: TRBJ2-7
abundance: -
v_gene: TRBV7-2

CDR3nt: TGTGCCAGCAGCGTAGTCTTCGGGACAGAAGACACCATATATTTT
CDR3aa: CASSVVFGTEDTIYF
d_gene: TRBD1
j_gene: TRBJ1-3
abundance: -
v_gene: TRBV9

CDR3nt: TGTGCCAGCGCCGCCGGGACATCCTACGAGCAGTACTTC
CDR3aa: CASAAGTSYEQYF
d_gene: -
j_gene: TRBJ2-7
abundance: -
v_gene: TRBV6-5

CDR3nt: TGCAGCGTTGAGGGGAGGGGAACCTACGAGCAGTACTTC
CDR3aa: CSVEGRGTYEQYF
d_gene: TRBD2
j_gene: TRBJ2-7
abundance: -
v_gene: TRBV29-1

CDR3nt: TGTGCCTGGAGTCGGACAGGGACCTACAATGAGCAGTTCTTC
CDR3aa: CAWSRTGTYNEQFF
d_gene: TRBD1
j_gene: TRBJ2-1
abundance: -
v_gene: TRBV30

CDR3nt: TGCGCCAGCAGTGAAGGACAGGCTTACGAGCAGTACTTC
CDR3aa: CASSEGQAYEQYF
d_gene: TRBD1
j_gene: TRBJ2-7
abundance: -
v_gene: TRBV10-1

CDR3nt: TGCAGCGTTGCCGCTAGCGATCAAGAAAGCACAGATACGCAGTATTTT
CDR3aa: CSVAASDQESTDTQYF
d_gene: -
j_gene: TRBJ2-3
abundance: -
v_gene: TRBV29-1

CDR3nt: TGTGCCAGCAGTGACTCGCCGGGAGCGAACACTGAAGCTTTCTTT
CDR3aa: CASSDSPGANTEAFF
d_gene: -
j_gene: TRBJ1-1
abundance: -
v_gene: TRBV6-4

CDR3nt: TGTGCCAGCAGAAATAGAGGGTACAATGAGCAGTTCTTC
CDR3aa: CASRNRGYNEQFF
d_gene: -
j_gene: TRBJ2-1
abundance: -
v_gene: TRBV28

CDR3nt: TGTGCCAGCGGTCAGGACTATGGCTACACCTTC
CDR3aa: CASGQDYGYTF
d_gene: -
j_gene: TRBJ1-2
abundance: -
v_gene: TRBV28

CDR3nt: TGTGCCAGCAGCTATCAGGGCTGGGGTGAGCAGTTCTTC
CDR3aa: CASSYQGWGEQFF
d_gene: -
j_gene: TRBJ2-1
abundance: -
v_gene: TRBV11-2

CDR3nt: TGTGCCAGCAGCTTCACTAGGGTCTCCGGAGCCTACGAGCAGTACTTC
CDR3aa: CASSFTRVSGAYEQYF
d_gene: -
j_gene: TRBJ2-7
abundance: -
v_gene: TRBV13

CDR3nt: TGTGCCAGCAGCTCCGGACAGGACCAAGAGACCCAGTACTTC
CDR3aa: CASSSGQDQETQYF
d_gene: TRBD1
j_gene: TRBJ2-5
abundance: -
v_gene: TRBV11-3

CDR3nt: TGTGCCAGCAGTCCTCGGACTAGCAGGCATACGCAGTATTTT
CDR3aa: CASSPRTSRHTQYF
d_gene: TRBD2
j_gene: TRBJ2-3
abundance: -
v_gene: TRBV27

CDR3nt: TGTGCCAGCAGCCTACAGGGGTTACGCGAGCAGTACTTC
CDR3aa: CASSLQGLREQYF
d_gene: TRBD1
j_gene: TRBJ2-7
abundance: -
v_gene: TRBV7-9

CDR3nt: TGTGCCAGCAGCTTAGAAAAGTCGTTGAGGCACCTGGGCTACACCTTC
CDR3aa: CASSLEKSLRHLGYTF
d_gene: -
j_gene: TRBJ1-2
abundance: few
v_gene: TRBV13

CDR3nt: TGTGCCAGCAGCTTGTTTAACCAGGGGAACACTGAAGCTTTCTTT
CDR3aa: CASSLFNQGNTEAFF
d_gene: -
j_gene: TRBJ1-1
abundance: -
v_gene: TRBV5-4

CDR3nt: TGCGCCAGCAGCTTGGGGGCGAATCAGCCCCAGCATTTT
CDR3aa: CASSLGANQPQHF
d_gene: -
j_gene: TRBJ1-5
abundance: -
v_gene: TRBV5-1

CDR3nt: TGCGCCAGCAGCCAAGAACCGGGACAGGGGCCTAATGGCTACACCTTC
CDR3aa: CASSQEPGQGPNGYTF
d_gene: TRBD1
j_gene: TRBJ1-2
abundance: once
v_gene: TRBV4-1

CDR3nt: TGTGCCAGCAGCCAAGGAGACGCGACTAGCGGGAGGGTTGGAGAGACCCAGTACTTC
CDR3aa: CASSQGDATSGRVGETQYF
d_gene: TRBD2
j_gene: TRBJ2-5
abundance: -
v_gene: TRBV4-2

CDR3nt: TGTGCCAGCAGTTTATTTCCCCCAGGGGGCGCTAGTAATCATTGGCCCCAGCATTTT
CDR3aa: CASSLFPPGGASNHWPQHF
d_gene: TRBD1
j_gene: TRBJ1-5
abundance: -
v_gene: TRBV27

CDR3nt: TGTGCCAGCAGTTTCGGAGGAGGCTATGGCTACACCTTC
CDR3aa: CASSFGGGYGYTF
d_gene: -
j_gene: TRBJ1-2
abundance: once
v_gene: TRBV6-5

CDR3nt: TGTGCCAGCAGTGACTTACTTCGATCCGCACACGGACAGGCTCGGGAGACCCTCCACTTT
CDR3aa: CASSDLLRSAHGQARETLHF
d_gene: TRBD1
j_gene: TRBJ1-6
abundance: -
v_gene: TRBV6-4

CDR3nt: TGTGCCAGCAGCTTGTCCTCCTATCTAGCGGGGGGGCAAGAGACCCAGTACTTC
CDR3aa: CASSLSSYLAGGQETQYF
d_gene: TRBD2
j_gene: TRBJ2-5
abundance: -
v_gene: TRBV5-4

CDR3nt: TGTGCCAGCAGCCCCCATCTGGGACTAGCGGGATTGGGGGAGCTGTTTTTT
CDR3aa: CASSPHLGLAGLGELFF
d_gene: TRBD2
j_gene: TRBJ2-2
abundance: -
v_gene: TRBV11-3

CDR3nt: TGCGCCAGCAGCCAAGACCGGGCGGGAGTTTTCCTCGATGAGCAGTTCTTC
CDR3aa: CASSQDRAGVFLDEQFF
d_gene: TRBD2
j_gene: TRBJ2-1
abundance: -
v_gene: TRBV4-1

CDR3nt: TGTGCCAGCAGCCATGAGACTGCCCCAGTCTTCACCGGGGAGCTGTTTTTT
CDR3aa: CASSHETAPVFTGELFF
d_gene: -
j_gene: TRBJ2-2
abundance: once
v_gene: TRBV13

CDR3nt: TGTGCCAGCAGTGAAAGGGCTTGGGGAGCTAACTATGGCTACACCTTC
CDR3aa: CASSERAWGANYGYTF
d_gene: -
j_gene: TRBJ1-2
abundance: -
v_gene: TRBV2

CDR3nt: TGTGCCAGCAGTTTTTTGGGGCCCAGCAATCAGCCCCAGCATTTT
CDR3aa: CASSFLGPSNQPQHF
d_gene: -
j_gene: TRBJ1-5
abundance: -
v_gene: TRBV27

CDR3nt: TGCAGTGCTAGAGGGGAGGAGACCCAGTACTTC
CDR3aa: CSARGEETQYF
d_gene: -
j_gene: TRBJ2-5
abundance: -
v_gene: TRBV20-1

CDR3nt: TGCGCCAGCAGCCACGGGACTAGCGGGAACACCAGGAGTAATGAGCAGTTCTTC
CDR3aa: CASSHGTSGNTRSNEQFF
d_gene: TRBD2
j_gene: TRBJ2-1
abundance: -
v_gene: TRBV4-1

CDR3nt: TGCGCCAGCAGCCAAGAACGAGGACTAGCGGGGGTAGTAGGAGAGACCCAGTACTTC
CDR3aa: CASSQERGLAGVVGETQYF
d_gene: TRBD2
j_gene: TRBJ2-5
abundance: -
v_gene: TRBV4-1

CDR3nt: TGTGCCAGCAGTCTGAGCGGAGGGCAGAGTGAGCAGTTCTTC
CDR3aa: CASSLSGGQSEQFF
d_gene: -
j_gene: TRBJ2-1
abundance: -
v_gene: TRBV6-5

CDR3nt: TGTGCCAGCAGCTTAGGGGCAGGGTCGAACAATCAGCCCCAGCATTTT
CDR3aa: CASSLGAGSNNQPQHF
d_gene: -
j_gene: TRBJ1-5
abundance: once
v_gene: TRBV7-9

CDR3nt: TGTGCCAGCAGTGAACTTCGGCAGGGCACAGATACGCAGTATTTT
CDR3aa: CASSELRQGTDTQYF
d_gene: -
j_gene: TRBJ2-3
abundance: -
v_gene: TRBV6-1

CDR3nt: TGTGCCAGCAGCTGGGGACAGGGGGATCACTATGGCTACACCTTC
CDR3aa: CASSWGQGDHYGYTF
d_gene: TRBD1
j_gene: TRBJ1-2
abundance: -
v_gene: TRBV13

CDR3nt: TGCGCCAGCTCCGACAGGGTCTACGAGCAGTACTTC
CDR3aa: CASSDRVYEQYF
d_gene: TRBD1
j_gene: TRBJ2-7
abundance: once
v_gene: TRBV23-1

CDR3nt: TGTGCCAGCAAAACAGAGTTCACTGAAGCTTTCTTT
CDR3aa: CASKTEFTEAFF
d_gene: -
j_gene: TRBJ1-1
abundance: -
v_gene: TRBV28

CDR3nt: TGTGCCAGCAGGGCGACAGGGACTGGAAACACCATATATTTT
CDR3aa: CASRATGTGNTIYF
d_gene: TRBD1
j_gene: TRBJ1-3
abundance: -
v_gene: TRBV2

CDR3nt: TGCGCCAGCAGCTTGGGACAGGGAAGTGACGAGCAGTACTTC
CDR3aa: CASSLGQGSDEQYF
d_gene: TRBD1
j_gene: TRBJ2-7
abundance: -
v_gene: TRBV5-1

CDR3nt: TGTGCCAGCAGCCACCCGGCAGGGGTCAACTATGGCTACACCTTC
CDR3aa: CASSHPAGVNYGYTF
d_gene: -
j_gene: TRBJ1-2
abundance: -
v_gene: TRBV6-1

CDR3nt: TGTGCCAGCAGTTCCGGGGGGTACGAGCAGTACTTC
CDR3aa: CASSSGGYEQYF
d_gene: TRBD2
j_gene: TRBJ2-7
abundance: -
v_gene: TRBV6-6

CDR3nt: TGTGCCAGCAGCCTCAAAACGGGAGCGGGGGGGAGCACAGATACGCAGTATTTT
CDR3aa: CASSLKTGAGGSTDTQYF
d_gene: TRBD2
j_gene: TRBJ2-3
abundance: -
v_gene: TRBV4-2

CDR3nt: TGTGCCAGCAGCCGAAACCAGGGGAGCTCCTACGAGCAGTACTTC
CDR3aa: CASSRNQGSSYEQYF
d_gene: -
j_gene: TRBJ2-7
abundance: -
v_gene: TRBV6-5

CDR3nt: TGCGCCAGCAGTAACAGACAAGAGACCCAGTACTTC
CDR3aa: CASSNRQETQYF
d_gene: -
j_gene: TRBJ2-5
abundance: -
v_gene: TRBV4-1